This paragraph reports one T cell receptor (beta chain). Assay: immunoSEQ multiplex PCR; the TCRdb copy retains only in-frame clones and omits some. The sample has hundreds of thousands of clones, roughly 86% seen once. The sample belongs to a study of blood T cell repertoires in COVID-19. Looked up from germline, CDR1 is WNHNN and CDR2 is SYGVQD (reference sequence). Trimming removed 0 bases at V and 6 bases at J, with 14 bases between. The CDR3 sequence is 16 residues long. Enrollees, about 18 to 89 years old, lived in fewer than 25 US areas. The source material was PBMCs or T cells enriched from blood (not recorded which). The receptor was derived from a woman in her 30s with acute COVID-19. The genes are TRBV10-1 and TRBJ1-4; tentative D call: TRBD1 (6 bases). The CDR3 sequence: CASSESGRGGYEKLFF. The CDR3 coding sequence is TGCGCCAGCAGTGAGTCGGGGAGGGGGGGTTATGAAAAACTGTTTTTT.